The clone carrying this T cell receptor (beta chain) was detected many times. Its antigen is unidentified. MiXCR, run by TCRdb on the 5' RACE reads, gives a single entry per CDR3 protein. Seen here are 350,000 or so distinct CDR3 sequences, roughly an eighth observed once, and the top ten hold approximately 7.9%. The data belong to a study of identical twins. Findings of the study overall: Abundant beta clonotypes from cord blood bore fewer insertions; memory repertoires lacked this pattern. One should note that invariant MAIT and iNKT cells could partly confound zero-insertion analyses.

CDR1 and CDR2 from the germline V gene are DFQATT and SNEGSKA (reference sequence). The CDR3 is 13 residues long. Trimming took off 1 base at V and 9 bases at J, with 13 bases between the two ends. The same data also contributed to another study, on yellow fever vaccine responses in identical twins. That work adds: The T cell response to vaccination in identical twins was reportedly partly convergent and partly personalized.

This TCR was sampled from a woman under 30 in good health. Sequenced material: CD8+ T cells sorted from blood. The chain employs TRBV20-1 and TRBJ2-1; D may match TRBD1 or TRBD2 (5 bases each). This chain's CDR3 is CSARGGLGFEQFF. CDR3 DNA sequence: TGCAGTGCTAGAGGGGGGTTAGGGTTTGAGCAGTTCTTC.